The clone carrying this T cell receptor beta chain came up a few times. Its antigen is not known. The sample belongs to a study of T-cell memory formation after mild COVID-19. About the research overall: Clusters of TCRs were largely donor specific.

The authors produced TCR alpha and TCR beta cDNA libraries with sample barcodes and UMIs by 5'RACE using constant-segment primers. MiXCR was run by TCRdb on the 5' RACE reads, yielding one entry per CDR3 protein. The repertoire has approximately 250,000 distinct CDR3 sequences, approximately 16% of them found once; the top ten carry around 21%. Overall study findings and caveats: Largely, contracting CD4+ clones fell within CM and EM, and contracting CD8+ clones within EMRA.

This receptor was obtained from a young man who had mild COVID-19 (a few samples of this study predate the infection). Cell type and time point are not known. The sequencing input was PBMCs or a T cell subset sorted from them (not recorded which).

CDR3 in amino acids: CASSPSGAGGTEAFF. In DNA, the CDR3 is TGTGCCAGCAGCCCTTCGGGGGCAGGGGGGACTGAAGCTTTCTTT. The chain combines TRBV7-2 with TRBJ1-1, with 7 positions matching TRBD1. Germline CDR1 reads SGHTA; CDR2 reads FQGNSA. The CDR3 is 15 amino acids. V was pared by 5 bases and J by 5 bases, with 11 bases of the junction left unmatched.